This T cell receptor beta chain came from a study of spatial heterogeneity in lung cancer. Findings and caveats of the study: TCRs found ubiquitously expanded in tumor appeared in blood more at resection than at follow-up.

The CDR3 spans 13 residues. Germline CDR1 is MNHEY and CDR2 is SVGAGI. The V gene end was trimmed by 5 bases and the J gene end by 4 bases; junction bases not matched to a gene: 4. Notes on this clonotype: No antigen is known for it.

Each CDR3 protein gets one entry after TCRdb re-called the 5' RACE reads with MiXCR. This sample has 75,000 to 85,000 distinct CDR3 sequences; about 20% occur once, and the top ten carry approximately 5.6%. Time point of the sample: sample taken at primary tumor resection. Extraction of whole RNA from tumor, nontumor lung or frozen PBMC preceded unsorted sequencing. This sequence was found in a male donor with early-stage non-small cell lung cancer. Sequenced here: PBMCs, sampled at surgery. This chain joins TRBV6-5 and TRBJ1-1; 7 bases map to TRBD1. Here the CDR3 reads CASSIAGGTEAFF. CDR3 coding DNA: TGTGCCAGCAGTATTGCAGGGGGCACTGAAGCTTTCTTT.